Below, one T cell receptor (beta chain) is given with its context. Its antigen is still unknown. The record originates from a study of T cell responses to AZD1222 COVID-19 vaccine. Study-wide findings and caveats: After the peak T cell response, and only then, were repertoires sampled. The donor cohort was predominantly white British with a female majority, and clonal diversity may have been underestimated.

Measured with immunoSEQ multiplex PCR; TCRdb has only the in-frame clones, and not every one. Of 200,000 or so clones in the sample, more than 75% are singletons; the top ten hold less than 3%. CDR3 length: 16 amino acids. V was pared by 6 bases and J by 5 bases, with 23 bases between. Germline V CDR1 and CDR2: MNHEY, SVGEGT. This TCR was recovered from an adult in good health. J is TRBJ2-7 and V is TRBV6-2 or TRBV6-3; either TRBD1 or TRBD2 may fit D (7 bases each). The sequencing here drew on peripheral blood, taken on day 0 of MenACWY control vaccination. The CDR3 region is CASSEQGGPTPDEQYF. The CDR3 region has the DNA TGTGCCAGCAGCGAGCAGGGGGGGCCCACCCCCGACGAGCAGTACTTC.